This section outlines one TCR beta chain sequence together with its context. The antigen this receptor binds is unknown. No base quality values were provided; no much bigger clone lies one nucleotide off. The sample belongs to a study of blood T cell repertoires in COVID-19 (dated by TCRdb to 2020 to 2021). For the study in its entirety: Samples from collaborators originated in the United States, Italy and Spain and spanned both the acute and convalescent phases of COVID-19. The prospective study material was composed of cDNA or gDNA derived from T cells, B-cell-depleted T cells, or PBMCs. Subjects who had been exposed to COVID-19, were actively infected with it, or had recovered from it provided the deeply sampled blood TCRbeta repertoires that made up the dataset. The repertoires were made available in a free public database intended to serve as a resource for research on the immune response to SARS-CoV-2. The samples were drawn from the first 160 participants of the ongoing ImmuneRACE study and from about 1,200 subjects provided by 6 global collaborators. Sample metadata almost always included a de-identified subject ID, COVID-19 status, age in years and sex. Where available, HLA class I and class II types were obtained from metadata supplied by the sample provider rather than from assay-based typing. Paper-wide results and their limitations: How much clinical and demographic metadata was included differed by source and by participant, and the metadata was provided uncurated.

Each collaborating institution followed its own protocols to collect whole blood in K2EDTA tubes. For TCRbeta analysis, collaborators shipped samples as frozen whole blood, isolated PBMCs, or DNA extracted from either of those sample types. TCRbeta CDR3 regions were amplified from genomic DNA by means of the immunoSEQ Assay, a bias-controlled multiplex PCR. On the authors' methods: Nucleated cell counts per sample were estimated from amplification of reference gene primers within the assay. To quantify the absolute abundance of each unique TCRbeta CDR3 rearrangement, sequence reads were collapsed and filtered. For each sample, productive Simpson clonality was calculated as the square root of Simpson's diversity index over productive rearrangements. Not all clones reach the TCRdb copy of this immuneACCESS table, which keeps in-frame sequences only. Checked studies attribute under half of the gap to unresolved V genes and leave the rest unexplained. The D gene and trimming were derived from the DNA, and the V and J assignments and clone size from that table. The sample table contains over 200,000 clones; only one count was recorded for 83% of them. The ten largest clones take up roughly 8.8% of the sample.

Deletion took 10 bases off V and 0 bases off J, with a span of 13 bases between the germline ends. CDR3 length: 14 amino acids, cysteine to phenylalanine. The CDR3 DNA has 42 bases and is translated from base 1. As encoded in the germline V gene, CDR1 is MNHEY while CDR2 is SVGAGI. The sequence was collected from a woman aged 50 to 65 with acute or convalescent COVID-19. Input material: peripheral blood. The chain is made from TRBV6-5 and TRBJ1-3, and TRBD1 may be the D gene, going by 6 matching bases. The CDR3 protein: CATRTGSSGNTIYF. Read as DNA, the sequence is TGTGCCACCAGAACAGGGTCCTCTGGAAACACCATATATTTT.